Each of the 27 T cell receptor beta chains below was sequenced from the same sample in a study of patients and donors after allogeneic stem cell transplantation. Using its own MiXCR run on the RT-PCR reads, TCRdb lists one record per CDR3 protein. The sample shows over 25,000 distinct CDR3 sequences, about 37% of them seen only once. Sequences were obtained from blood, either unsorted or a sorted T cell fraction (not recorded which). These TCRs come from a human donor who was either an allogeneic HSCT recipient or a stem cell or donor lymphocyte infusion donor (not recorded which). It is not recorded whose cells these are; they may come from a transplant donor.

In its sample, this clonotype was seen a few times. The V call is TRBV24-1, the J call TRBJ2-2; D may be TRBD1 (5 bases). V was cut by 4 bases and J by 5 bases, with 13 bases left in between. This CDR3 comprises 15 residues. Germline CDR1 is KGHDR and CDR2 is SFDVKD. The chain's CDR3 is CATSDHLTVTGELFF. The CDR3, as DNA: TGTGCCACCAGTGACCACCTGACAGTTACCGGGGAGCTGTTTTTT.

The J gene is TRBJ2-5, the V gene TRBV6-5; D is unclear. This CDR3 comprises 15 residues. Germline-derived CDR1 and CDR2 are MNHEY and SVGAGI. V gave up 4 bases and J gave up 0 bases, with 12 bases separating them. CDR3 sequence: CASSSKDVYQETQYF. The CDR3, as DNA: TGTGCCAGCAGTTCCAAGGACGTGTACCAAGAGACCCAGTACTTC.

The V gene is TRBV7-2, the J gene TRBJ2-5; 7 bases map to TRBD1. CDR3 size: 18 residues. After removal of 6 bases from V and 3 bases from J, the junction contained 19 bases not matched to a gene. Germline V CDR1 and CDR2: SGHTA, FQGNSA. The CDR3 DNA is TGTGCCAGCAGTAAAGAGAGGGGGCGCCTGACGGGAAAAGAGACCCAGTACTTC. Translation: CASSKERGRLTGKETQYF.

The V and J genes are TRBV20-1 and TRBJ1-1; 7 nucleotides agree with TRBD1. V lost 5 bases, J lost 0 bases, and 9 bases stayed unmatched. Per germline, CDR1 DFQATT and CDR2 SNEGSKA (reference sequence). The CDR3 length is 15 residues. CDR3 amino acids: CSAPTSGTVNTEAFF. The CDR3 DNA sequence: TGCAGTGCTCCTACTTCCGGGACAGTGAACACTGAAGCTTTCTTT.

This clonotype has a single count. The chain uses TRBV7-9 and TRBJ1-1; unclear D gene. This CDR3 has 11 residues. The germline V gene encodes CDR1 SEHNR and CDR2 FQNEAQ (reference sequence). The V end lost 3 bases, the J end lost 8 bases, and 7 bases lay between the germline ends. In DNA, the CDR3 is TGTGCCAGCAGCTTCACTACCGAAGCTTTCTTT. It encodes CASSFTTEAFF.

This rearrangement joins TRBV4-3 to TRBJ1-5; D uncertain. Per the germline V gene, CDR1 is LGHNA and CDR2 is YSLEER. The germline V and J ends were trimmed by 0 bases and 6 bases, with 6 bases remaining between them. There are 13 residues in the CDR3. The CDR3 sequence is CASSQEGTQPQHF. CDR3 nucleotides: TGCGCCAGCAGCCAAGAAGGCACTCAGCCCCAGCATTTT.

This clonotype occurred many times. The V and J genes are TRBV20-1 and TRBJ1-4; the match to TRBD1 covers 10 bases. Germline V gene lookup returns CDR1 DFQATT and CDR2 SNEGSKA (reference sequence). J gave up 13 bases and V 5 bases, and 13 bases lay outside the gene matches. The CDR3 length is 14 residues. The chain's CDR3 is CSAGSGQGIEGLFF. The CDR3 bases are TGCAGTGCTGGTTCGGGACAGGGGATAGAGGGACTGTTTTTT.

This clonotype appeared many times. The chain recombines TRBV7-9 with TRBJ1-3; TRBD1 agrees at 11 bases. Trimming at V came to 4 bases and at J to 2 bases, leaving 10 bases not matched to a gene. CDR3 length: 18 amino acids. Germline CDR1 is SEHNR and CDR2 is FQNEAQ (reference sequence). The chain's CDR3 is CASSSNSGQGAPGNTIYF. CDR3 coding DNA: TGTGCCAGCAGCTCCAATTCCGGACAGGGGGCCCCTGGAAACACCATATATTTT.

The genes are TRBV15 and TRBJ1-1; 8 bases line up with TRBD1. The CDR3 is made up of 15 amino acids. CDR1 is LNHNV, CDR2 YYDKDF, per germline (reference sequence). V trimming: 5 bases; J trimming: 1 base; junction bases outside the gene matches: 6. In nucleotides, the CDR3 is TGTGCCACCAGCTCGAACAGGGGGAGGAACACTGAAGCTTTCTTT. It specifies CATSSNRGRNTEAFF. Using reference TRBV15 and TRBJ1-1 for the parts outside the CDR3, the full variable domain is DAMVIQNPRYQVTQFGKPVTLSCSQTLNHNVMYWYQQKSSQAPKLLFHYYDKDFNNEADTPDNFQSRRPNTSFCFLDIRSPGLGDTAMYLCATSSNRGRNTEAFFGQGTRLTVV.

The chain employs TRBV4-3 and TRBJ1-2; D is unclear. CDR3 length equals 15 residues. Germline assignment: CDR1 LGHNA and CDR2 YSLEER. Trimming pared 3 bases from V and 4 bases from J, leaving 15 bases between. This CDR3 is CASSQDASGLYGYTF. In DNA, the CDR3 is TGCGCCAGCAGCCAGGACGCGAGCGGCCTCTATGGCTACACCTTC.

This sequence joins TRBV15 and TRBJ2-3; 7 bases fit TRBD2. Trimming cost V 0 bases and J 5 bases; bases outside gene matches: 5. This CDR3 comprises 15 residues. Germline V CDR1 and CDR2: LNHNV, YYDKDF (reference sequence). CDR3 sequence (DNA): TGTGCCACCAGCAGAGATCAGGAGCGGGGAGATACGCAGTATTTT. This codes for CATSRDQERGDTQYF. The variable domain in full, with the rest retrieved from reference TRBV15 and TRBJ2-3, is DAMVIQNPRYQVTQFGKPVTLSCSQTLNHNVMYWYQQKSSQAPKLLFHYYDKDFNNEADTPDNFQSRRPNTSFCFLDIRSPGLGDTAMYLCATSRDQERGDTQYFGPGTRLTVL.

V gene TRBV12-3 or TRBV12-4 combines with J gene TRBJ2-5; tentative D call: TRBD2 (6 bases). The CDR3 has 13 residues. Trimming left V 7 bases short and J 0 bases short, with 9 bases between. CDR3 sequence: CASTRTNQETQYF. The DNA of the CDR3 is TGTGCCAGCACAAGGACTAACCAAGAGACCCAGTACTTC.

The chain uses TRBV2 and TRBJ2-1, with D perhaps matching TRBD2 (5 bases). The CDR3 sequence is 13 residues long. Between the trimmed V and J ends, which lost 7 bases and 5 bases, there was a span of 12 bases. Germline V gives CDR1 SNHLY, CDR2 FYNNEI. The CDR3 DNA sequence: TGTGCCAGCAATCGGGATAGGGACAATGAGCAGTTCTTC. Amino acids: CASNRDRDNEQFF.

The chain recombines TRBV6-2 or TRBV6-3 with TRBJ2-1; either TRBD1 or TRBD2 may fit D (5 bases each). The V end was cut by 5 bases, the J end by 4 bases, with 15 bases between. Germline V gene data show CDR1 as MNHEY and CDR2 as SVGEGT. CDR3 length equals 15 residues. The CDR3 DNA is TGTGCCAGCAGTGCTGACCGAGGGGATTACAATGAGCAGTTCTTC. It is translated as CASSADRGDYNEQFF.

V and J are TRBV7-8 and TRBJ1-2; TRBD1 aligns across 8 bases. CDR3 length: 15 residues. V lost 2 bases and J lost 4; bases outside the gene matches: 6. Germline lookup yields CDR1 SGHVS and CDR2 FQNEAQ. CDR3 region: CASSLITGGVYGYTF. The CDR3 DNA reads as TGTGCCAGCAGCTTAATAACAGGGGGGGTCTATGGCTACACCTTC.

The chain combines TRBV19 with TRBJ2-7; 11 bases are shared with TRBD2. V was pared by 4 bases and J by 4 bases, with 9 bases of the junction left unmatched. The length of the CDR3 is 16 residues. CDR1 LNHDA and CDR2 SQIVND come from the germline V gene (reference sequence). Written as DNA, the CDR3 is TGTGCCAGTAGTACCGTAGGGACTAGCGGACGGTACGAGCAGTACTTC. Protein: CASSTVGTSGRYEQYF.

The rearrangement links TRBV20-1 to TRBJ1-1, with D possibly TRBD1 on 6 matching bases. CDR1 and CDR2 (germline): DFQATT, SNEGSKA (reference sequence). The CDR3 extends over 15 amino acids. V dropped 1 base and J dropped 1 base, with 13 bases sitting between them. CDR3 bases: TGCAGTGCTAGAGCCACTAAAGGGGGGAACACTGAAGCTTTCTTT. Its protein is CSARATKGGNTEAFF.

There are a few counts of this clonotype. The J gene is TRBJ1-1, the V gene TRBV5-6, with 10 bases matching TRBD1. The CDR3 loop spans 16 amino acids. V dropped 1 base and J dropped 6; count of bases not matched to a gene: 9. The germline V gene has CDR1 SGHDT and CDR2 YYEEEE. The CDR3 loop is CASSLLGTGVYAEAFF. The CDR3 DNA reads TGTGCCAGCAGCTTGCTCGGGACAGGGGTGTATGCTGAAGCTTTCTTT.

The chain carries TRBV24-1 and TRBJ2-5, with D perhaps matching TRBD2 (5 bases). CDR3 length: 15 residues. The V gene's germline CDR1 is KGHDR and CDR2 SFDVKD. V was trimmed by 4 bases and J by 2 bases, leaving 13 bases between them. The CDR3 bases are TGTGCCACCAGTGACGCTCGACGGACTCAAGAGACCCAGTACTTC. The encoded protein is CATSDARRTQETQYF.

A few counts support this clonotype. The chain links TRBV20-1 to TRBJ1-1; D is possibly TRBD1 (6 bases). The CDR3 spans 14 residues. CDR1 is DFQATT and CDR2 is SNEGSKA in the germline V gene (reference sequence). V lost 0 bases and J lost 0, with 8 bases in between. Here the CDR3 DNA reads TGCAGTGCTAGAGAGGGACACATGAACACTGAAGCTTTCTTT. This sequence encodes CSAREGHMNTEAFF.

This clonotype was seen once. This chain links TRBV5-1 with TRBJ2-5; a possible D gene is TRBD2 (6 bases). Deletions cut 0 bases from V and 5 bases from J, with 11 bases between. The CDR3 covers 14 residues. The germline V gene encodes CDR1 SGHRS and CDR2 YFSETQ. The CDR3 loop is CASSLAGGRETQYF. CDR3 bases: TGCGCCAGCAGCTTGGCCGGGGGACGGGAGACCCAGTACTTC.

A few counts support this clonotype. CDR3 sequence reads: CASSPRAPRGGYTF. As DNA, the CDR3 is TGTGCCAGCAGCCCCCGGGCTCCCCGGGGTGGCTACACCTTC. The V and J genes are TRBV9 and TRBJ1-2; the D is unclear. This CDR3 is built from 14 residues. CDR1 is SGDLS, CDR2 YYNGEE, per germline. V was trimmed by 4 bases and J by 7 bases, leaving 17 bases between them.

This clonotype was counted only a few times. The chain recombines TRBV7-9 with TRBJ1-2, with D perhaps matching TRBD1 (6 bases). CDR3 length: 13 amino acids. Trimming cost V 6 bases and J 8 bases, with 16 bases left between them. Germline CDR1 reads SEHNR; CDR2 reads FQNEAQ (reference sequence). CDR3 amino acids: CASRLDRTPGYTF. The CDR3 bases are TGTGCCAGCAGACTTGACAGGACCCCAGGCTACACCTTC.

In this sample, this clonotype turned up a few times. The chain employs TRBV27 and TRBJ1-3; D may be TRBD1 (5 bases). This CDR3 has 15 residues. Trimming cost V 4 bases and J 6 bases, with 16 bases left between them. Germline V CDR1 and CDR2: MNHEY, SMNVEV (reference sequence). The CDR3 loop reads CASSSSGTVVNTIYF. Here the CDR3 DNA reads TGTGCCAGCAGTTCCTCCGGGACGGTCGTAAACACCATATATTTT.

This clonotype appeared many times. This chain's CDR3 is CASSSGGGATNEKLFF. The CDR3 DNA reads as TGCGCCAGCAGCTCGGGAGGAGGGGCAACTAATGAAAAACTGTTTTTT. The chain recombines TRBV5-1 with TRBJ1-4; D might be TRBD1 (5 bases). Germline V gene data show CDR1 as SGHRS and CDR2 as YFSETQ. The V end lost 3 bases, the J end lost 0 bases, and 12 bases lay between the germline ends. The CDR3 sequence is 16 residues long.

The V and J genes are TRBV6-2 or TRBV6-3 and TRBJ1-6; D ambiguous. Germline V gene lookup returns CDR1 MNHEY and CDR2 SVGEGT. Trimming cost V 7 bases and J 8 bases, with 15 bases left between them. CDR3 length: 14 amino acids. The CDR3 DNA sequence: TGTGCCAGCAAAATCGGGGTTCGGTATTCACCCCTCCACTTT. Translating gives CASKIGVRYSPLHF.

This clonotype has at least ten counts. V is TRBV3-1 and J is TRBJ1-2, with TRBD1 matching over 8 bases. This CDR3 is 13 amino acids long. Losses at the gene ends were 2 bases for V and 8 bases for J; bases not matched to a gene: 4. Germline assignment: CDR1 LGHDT and CDR2 YNNKEL (reference sequence). The DNA of the CDR3 is TGTGCCAGCAGCCAACAGGGGGCGATCGGCTACACCTTC. This sequence encodes CASSQQGAIGYTF.